These 9 T cell receptor beta chains were sequenced from one sample in a study of T cells in women clearing cervical HPV infection. Sequencing used immunoSEQ multiplex PCR; TCRdb keeps in-frame clones, though not all of them. The sample holds some 16,000 clones. Sample: blood buffy coat. The origin of the receptors is a woman between 18 and 70 years old with a cervical HPV16 infection that either progressed to CIN3+ or cleared (not recorded which).

With respect to this clone: The sequenced fragment ends 3 residues before the CDR3 boundary, so the rest is inferred from the germline J gene. The J gene is TRBJ2-5, the V gene TRBV11-3; possibly TRBD1 for D (5 bases). The CDR3 consists of 13 residues. V was pared by 0 bases and J by 7 bases, with 9 bases between. Germline V gene lookup returns CDR1 SGHNT and CDR2 YENEEA. CDR3 DNA, as far as it was read: TGTGCCAGCAGCTTAGATGGGGCCGGGACC. Residues: CASSLDGAGT. The entire CDR3 is CASSLDGAGTQYF.

A remark on this clone: The read falls 3 residues short of the CDR3 end, and the missing part is taken from the germline J gene. V is TRBV18 and J is TRBJ1-2; D possibly corresponds to TRBD1 (6 bases). CDR3 size: 15 residues. Looked up from germline, CDR1 is KGHSH and CDR2 is LQKENI. V lost 3 bases and J 5 bases, leaving 16 bases between the germline ends. The chain's CDR3 is CASSPATRGKYGYTF. CDR3 bases read: TGTGCCAGCTCACCGGCGACAAGGGGGAAATATGGC.

In regard to this clone: The CDR3 extends 3 residues past the end of the read, so its final part is completed from the germline J gene. This sequence joins TRBV19 and TRBJ1-1; D remains unclear. This CDR3 spans 14 amino acids. Germline V gene sequence: CDR1 LNHDA, CDR2 SQIVND (reference sequence). The ends were cut back, 6 bases at V and 3 bases at J, with 14 bases in the middle. This CDR3 is CASRSSRGYTEAFF. Incomplete CDR3 DNA: TGTGCCAGTAGGTCCAGTCGGGGTTACACTGAA.

The CDR3 DNA, read in part, is TGTGCCAGCAGATACCGGGACATATACAATGAG. Translation: CASRYRDIYNE. In full, the CDR3 is CASRYRDIYNEQFF. V gene TRBV6-2 or TRBV6-3 combines with J gene TRBJ2-1; D is possibly TRBD1 (6 bases). The read finishes 3 residues shy of the CDR3 end, and the germline J gene is used to complete it. Looked up from germline, CDR1 is MNHEY and CDR2 is SVGEGT. V was cut by 6 bases and J by 4 bases, with 13 bases left in between. The CDR3 runs to 14 residues.

Comment on this clone: The observed sequence ends 3 residues before the CDR3 terminus, with the missing tail filled in from the germline J gene. The V call is TRBV19, the J call TRBJ1-2; tentative D call: TRBD1 (6 bases). CDR1 LNHDA and CDR2 SQIVND come from the germline V gene (reference sequence). This CDR3 is 14 amino acids long. Trimming stripped 8 bases from V and 3 bases from J, with 16 bases between. The CDR3 sequence is CASSMGGQYYGYTF. The CDR3 DNA, read in part, is TGTGCCAGTTCGATGGGGGGGCAGTACTATGGC.

A note on this clone: The CDR3 extends 3 residues past the end of the read, so its final part is completed from the germline J gene. The chain links TRBV7-9 to TRBJ2-2; D is unresolved. Germline V gives CDR1 SEHNR, CDR2 FQNEAQ (reference sequence). This CDR3 spans 14 amino acids. Partial CDR3 DNA: TGTGCCAGCAGTAGACAATTTCCTAATTCACCG. It codes for CASSRQFPNSP. The entire CDR3 sequence reads CASSRQFPNSPLFF.

A remark on this clone: The read terminates 3 residues before the CDR3 end, so the remaining end is supplied by the germline J gene. The chain employs TRBV6-2 or TRBV6-3 and TRBJ2-3, with 7 bases identical to TRBD2. This CDR3 is built from 13 residues. The V gene end was trimmed by 5 bases and the J gene end by 1 base; junction bases not matched to a gene: 0. Germline V gives CDR1 MNHEY, CDR2 SVGEGT. The sequenced part of the CDR3 DNA is TGTGCCAGCAGTCTAGCGGGCACAGATACG. The encoded protein is CASSLAGTDT. The complete CDR3 reads CASSLAGTDTQYF.

In the case of this clone: The read comes to an end 3 residues before the CDR3 does, leaving the germline J gene to fill in the end. The chain carries TRBV20-1 and TRBJ1-2, with D possibly being TRBD1 (5 bases). Germline V gene data show CDR1 as DFQATT and CDR2 as SNEGSKA (reference sequence). Trimming removed 1 base from V and 4 bases from J, with 25 bases in between. This CDR3 spans 18 amino acids. CDR3 protein: CSARGPDTSGFTVYGYTF. Partial CDR3 DNA: TGCAGTGCTAGAGGGCCGGACACATCAGGGTTTACAGTCTATGGC.

For this clone: Read data end 3 residues before the CDR3 end; the end is taken from the germline J gene. This chain joins TRBV20-1 and TRBJ2-1; 8 nucleotides align to TRBD1. This CDR3 spans 12 amino acids. CDR1 DFQATT and CDR2 SNEGSKA come from the germline V gene (reference sequence). Trimming took 3 bases from V and 9 from J; bases not matched to a gene: 4. CDR3 protein: CSARQGAFEQFF. Incomplete CDR3 DNA: TGCAGTGCTAGGCAGGGGGCATTTGAG.